Presented here are 6 T cell receptor beta chains from one specimen sequenced in a study of T cells after yellow fever vaccination. TCRdb fed the 5' RACE reads into MiXCR, producing one record per CDR3 protein. The data show roughly 400,000 distinct CDR3 sequences, 15% to 20% seen once. This material consisted of PBMCs, taken before the yellow fever booster vaccination. These TCRs come from a man aged 18 to 29 who received the YFV17D yellow fever vaccine.

The V call is TRBV5-1, the J call TRBJ2-3; D could derive from TRBD1 or TRBD2 (5 bases each). The germline V gene has CDR1 SGHRS and CDR2 YFSETQ. CDR3 length equals 13 residues. Trimming took 4 bases from V and 7 from J, leaving 13 bases between them. The CDR3 region is CASSTPSGHTQYF. CDR3 coding DNA: TGCGCCAGCAGCACCCCCTCGGGACATACGCAGTATTTT.

The table lists this clonotype with a few counts. The genes are TRBV4-3 and TRBJ2-2; 7 bases line up with TRBD2. This CDR3 contains 18 residues. V lost 1 base to trimming and J lost 1 base; unmatched junction nucleotides: 9. From germline, CDR1 is LGHNA and CDR2 YSLEER. The CDR3 DNA is TGCGCCAGCAGCCAAGGGCCCTGGGGGGGGAAGAACACCGGGGAGCTGTTTTTT. Translating it yields CASSQGPWGGKNTGELFF.

The CDR3 coding sequence is TGTGCCAGCAGATTACAACAGAACACTGAAGCTTTCTTT. Protein: CASRLQQNTEAFF. V and J are TRBV6-2 or TRBV6-3 and TRBJ1-1; D gene unclear. CDR1 is MNHEY, CDR2 SVGEGT, per germline. The length of the CDR3 is 13 residues. Between the trimmed V and J ends, which lost 6 bases and 1 base, there was a span of 9 bases.

The V call is TRBV29-1, the J call TRBJ1-4; possibly TRBD1 for D (5 bases). V was trimmed by 2 bases and J by 8 bases, leaving 12 bases between them. Germline V lookup: CDR1 SQVTM, CDR2 ANQGSEA. The CDR3 consists of 13 residues. CDR3 residues: CSVEQGRQEKLFF. The DNA of the CDR3 is TGCAGCGTTGAACAGGGAAGACAAGAAAAACTGTTTTTT.

This clonotype was found a few times. The rearrangement uses TRBV12-3 or TRBV12-4 and TRBJ1-3; no definite D call. V dropped 6 bases and J dropped 8 bases, with 14 bases sitting between them. This CDR3 spans 13 amino acids. The DNA of the CDR3 is TGTGCCAGCAGGCTTGACTGGGGTTACACCATATATTTT. Its translation is CASRLDWGYTIYF.

This sequence joins TRBV10-3 and TRBJ2-3; 10 bases map to TRBD1. Germline V lookup: CDR1 ENHRY, CDR2 SYGVKD. V shed 11 bases and J 6 bases; nucleotides not matched to a gene: 8. This CDR3 has 13 amino acids. The CDR3 sequence is CASSGTGVDTQYF. The CDR3 nucleotides are TGTGCCTCCTCCGGGACAGGGGTGGATACGCAGTATTTT.